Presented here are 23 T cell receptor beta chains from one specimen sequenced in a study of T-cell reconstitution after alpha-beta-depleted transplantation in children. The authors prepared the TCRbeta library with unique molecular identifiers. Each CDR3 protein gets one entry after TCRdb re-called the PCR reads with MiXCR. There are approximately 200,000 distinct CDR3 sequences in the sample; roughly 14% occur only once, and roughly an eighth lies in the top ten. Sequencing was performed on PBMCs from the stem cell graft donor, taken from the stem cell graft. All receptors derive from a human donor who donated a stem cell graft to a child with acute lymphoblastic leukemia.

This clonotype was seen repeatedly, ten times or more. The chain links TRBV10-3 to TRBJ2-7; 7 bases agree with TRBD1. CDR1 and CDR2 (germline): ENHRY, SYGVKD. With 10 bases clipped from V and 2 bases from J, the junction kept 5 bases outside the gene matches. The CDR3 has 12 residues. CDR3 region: CATRDSPYEQYF. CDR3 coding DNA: TGTGCCACCCGGGACAGCCCCTACGAGCAGTACTTC.

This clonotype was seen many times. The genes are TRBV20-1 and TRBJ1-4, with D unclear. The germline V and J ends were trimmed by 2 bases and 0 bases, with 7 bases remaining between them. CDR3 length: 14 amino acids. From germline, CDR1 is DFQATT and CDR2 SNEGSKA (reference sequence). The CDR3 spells CSARLAATNEKLFF. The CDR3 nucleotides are TGCAGTGCTAGATTGGCAGCAACTAATGAAAAACTGTTTTTT.

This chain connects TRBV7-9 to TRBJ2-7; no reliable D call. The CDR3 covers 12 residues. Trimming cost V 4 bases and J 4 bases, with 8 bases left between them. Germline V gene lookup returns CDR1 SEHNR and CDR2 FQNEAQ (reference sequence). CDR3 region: CASSSTRYEQYF. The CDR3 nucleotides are TGTGCCAGCAGCTCCACTCGGTACGAGCAGTACTTC.

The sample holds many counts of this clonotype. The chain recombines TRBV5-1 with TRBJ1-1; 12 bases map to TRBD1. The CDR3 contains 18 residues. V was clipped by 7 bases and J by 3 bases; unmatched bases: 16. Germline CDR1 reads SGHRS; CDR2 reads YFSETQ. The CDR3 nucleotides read TGCGCCAGCCGCCCTTTCCCGGGACAGGGGGCAGAGGACACTGAAGCTTTCTTT. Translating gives CASRPFPGQGAEDTEAFF. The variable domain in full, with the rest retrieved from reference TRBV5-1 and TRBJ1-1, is KAGVTQTPRYLIKTRGQQVTLSCSPISGHRSVSWYQQTPGQGLQFLFEYFSETQRNKGNFPGRFSGRQFSNSRSEMNVSTLELGDSALYLCASRPFPGQGAEDTEAFFGQGTRLTVV.

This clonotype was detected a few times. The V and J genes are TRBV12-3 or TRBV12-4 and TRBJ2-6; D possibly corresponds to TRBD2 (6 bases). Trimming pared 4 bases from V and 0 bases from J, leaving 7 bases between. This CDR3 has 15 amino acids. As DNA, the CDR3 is TGTGCCAGCAGTTGGGACTCCTCTGGGGCCAACGTCCTGACTTTC. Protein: CASSWDSSGANVLTF.

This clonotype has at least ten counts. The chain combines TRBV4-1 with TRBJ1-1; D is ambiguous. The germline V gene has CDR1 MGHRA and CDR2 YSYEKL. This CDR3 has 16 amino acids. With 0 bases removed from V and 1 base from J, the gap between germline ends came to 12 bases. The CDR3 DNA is TGCGCCAGCAGCCAAGATGCGGGGTGGGAGAACACTGAAGCTTTCTTT. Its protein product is CASSQDAGWENTEAFF.

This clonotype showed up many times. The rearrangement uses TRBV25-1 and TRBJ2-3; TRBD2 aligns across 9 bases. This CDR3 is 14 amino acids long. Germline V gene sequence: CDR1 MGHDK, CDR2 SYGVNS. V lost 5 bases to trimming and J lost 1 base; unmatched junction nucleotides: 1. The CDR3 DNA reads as TGTGCCAGCAGTAGGACTAGCGGCACAGATACGCAGTATTTT. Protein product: CASSRTSGTDTQYF.

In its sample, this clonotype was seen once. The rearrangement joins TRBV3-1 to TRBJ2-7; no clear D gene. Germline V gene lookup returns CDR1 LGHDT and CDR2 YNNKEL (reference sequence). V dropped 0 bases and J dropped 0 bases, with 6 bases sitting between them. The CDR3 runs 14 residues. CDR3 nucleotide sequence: TGTGCCAGCAGCCAAGAACTGAACTCCTACGAGCAGTACTTC. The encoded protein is CASSQELNSYEQYF.

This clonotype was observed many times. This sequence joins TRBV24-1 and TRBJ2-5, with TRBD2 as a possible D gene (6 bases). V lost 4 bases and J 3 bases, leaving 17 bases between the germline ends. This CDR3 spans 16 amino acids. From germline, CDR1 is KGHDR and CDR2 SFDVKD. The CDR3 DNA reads TGTGCCACCAGTGAGTGGAGGGTGAGTAGGGAAGAGACCCAGTACTTC. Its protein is CATSEWRVSREETQYF.

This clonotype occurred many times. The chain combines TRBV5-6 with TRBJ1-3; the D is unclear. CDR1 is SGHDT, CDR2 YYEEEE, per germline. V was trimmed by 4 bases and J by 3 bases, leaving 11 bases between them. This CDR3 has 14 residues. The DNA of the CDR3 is TGTGCCAGCAGCGGAAGGACGAGTGGAAACACCATATATTTT. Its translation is CASSGRTSGNTIYF.

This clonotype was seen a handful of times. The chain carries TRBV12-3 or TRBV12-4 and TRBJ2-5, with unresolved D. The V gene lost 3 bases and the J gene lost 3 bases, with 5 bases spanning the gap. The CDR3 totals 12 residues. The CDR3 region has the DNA TGTGCCAGCAGTTTTTTGGAAGAGACCCAGTACTTC. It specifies CASSFLEETQYF.

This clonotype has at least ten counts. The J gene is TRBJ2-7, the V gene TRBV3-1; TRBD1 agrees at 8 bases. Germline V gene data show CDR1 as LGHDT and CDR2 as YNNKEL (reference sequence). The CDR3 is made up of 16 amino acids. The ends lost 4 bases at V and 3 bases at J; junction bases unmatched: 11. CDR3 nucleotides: TGTGCCAGCAGCCCCCCCGTAGGGACAGGAATCTACGAGCAGTACTTC. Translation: CASSPPVGTGIYEQYF.

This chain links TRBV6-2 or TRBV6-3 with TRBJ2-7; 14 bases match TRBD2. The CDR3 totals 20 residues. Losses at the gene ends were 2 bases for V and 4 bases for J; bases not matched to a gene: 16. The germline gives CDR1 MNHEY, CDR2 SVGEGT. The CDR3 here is CASSYASRLAGGPRSYEQYF. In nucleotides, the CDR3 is TGTGCCAGCAGTTACGCATCCCGACTAGCGGGAGGGCCTCGAAGTTACGAGCAGTACTTC.

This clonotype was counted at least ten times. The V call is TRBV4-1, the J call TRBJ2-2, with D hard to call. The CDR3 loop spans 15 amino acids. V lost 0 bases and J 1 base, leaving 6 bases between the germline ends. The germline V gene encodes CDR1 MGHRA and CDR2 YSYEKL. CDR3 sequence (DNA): TGCGCCAGCAGCCAAGATCTCGGGAACACCGGGGAGCTGTTTTTT. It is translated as CASSQDLGNTGELFF.

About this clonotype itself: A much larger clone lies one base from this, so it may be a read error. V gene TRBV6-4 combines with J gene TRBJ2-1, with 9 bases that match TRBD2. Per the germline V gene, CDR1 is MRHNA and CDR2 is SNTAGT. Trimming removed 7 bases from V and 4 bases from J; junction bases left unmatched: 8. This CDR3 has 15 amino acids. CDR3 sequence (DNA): TGTGCCAGCACCCCGTTGACTAGCGGATACAATGAGCAGTTCTTC. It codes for CASTPLTSGYNEQFF.

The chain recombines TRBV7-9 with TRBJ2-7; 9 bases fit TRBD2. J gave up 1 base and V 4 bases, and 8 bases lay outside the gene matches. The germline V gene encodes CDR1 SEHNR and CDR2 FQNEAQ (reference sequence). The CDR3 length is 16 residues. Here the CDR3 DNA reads TGTGCCAGCAGCTCCTCCTTAGCGGGGGCTTCCTACGAGCAGTACTTC. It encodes CASSSSLAGASYEQYF.

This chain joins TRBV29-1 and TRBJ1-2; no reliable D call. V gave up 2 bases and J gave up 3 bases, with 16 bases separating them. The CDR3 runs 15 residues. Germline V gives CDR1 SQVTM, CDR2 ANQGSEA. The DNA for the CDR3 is TGCAGCGTTGAATTCCCGGCGCGAAGGGACTATGGCTACACCTTC. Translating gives CSVEFPARRDYGYTF.

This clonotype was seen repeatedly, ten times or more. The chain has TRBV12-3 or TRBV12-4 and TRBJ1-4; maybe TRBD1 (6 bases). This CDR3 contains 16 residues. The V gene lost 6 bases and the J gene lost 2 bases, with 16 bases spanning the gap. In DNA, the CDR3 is TGTGCCAGCAGACCTGGACAGTTTGGGACTAATGAAAAACTGTTTTTT. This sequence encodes CASRPGQFGTNEKLFF.

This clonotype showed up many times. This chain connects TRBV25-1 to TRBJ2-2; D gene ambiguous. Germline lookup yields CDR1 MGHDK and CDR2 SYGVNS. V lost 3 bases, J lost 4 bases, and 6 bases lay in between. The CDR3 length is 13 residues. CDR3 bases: TGTGCCAGCAGTGATGAGGTCACCGGGGAGCTGTTTTTT. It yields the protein CASSDEVTGELFF.

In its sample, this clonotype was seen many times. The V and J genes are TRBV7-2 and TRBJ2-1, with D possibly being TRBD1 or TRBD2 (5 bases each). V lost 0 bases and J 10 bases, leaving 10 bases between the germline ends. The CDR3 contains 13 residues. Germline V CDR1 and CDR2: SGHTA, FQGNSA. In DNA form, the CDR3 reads TGTGCCAGCAGCTTAGCCAGGGTAGCGGAGCAGTTCTTC. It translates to CASSLARVAEQFF.

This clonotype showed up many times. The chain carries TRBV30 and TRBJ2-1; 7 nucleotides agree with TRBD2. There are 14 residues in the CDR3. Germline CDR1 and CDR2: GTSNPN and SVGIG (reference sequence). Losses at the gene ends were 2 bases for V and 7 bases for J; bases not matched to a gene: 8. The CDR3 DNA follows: TGTGCCTGGAGTAAGGGAGCGGGATTGAATGAGCAGTTCTTC. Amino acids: CAWSKGAGLNEQFF.

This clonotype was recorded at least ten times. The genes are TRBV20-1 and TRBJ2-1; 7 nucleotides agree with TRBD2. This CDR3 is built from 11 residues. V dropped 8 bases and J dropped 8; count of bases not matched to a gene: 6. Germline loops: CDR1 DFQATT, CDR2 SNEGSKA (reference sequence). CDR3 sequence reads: CSPQREDEQFF. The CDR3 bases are TGCAGTCCCCAGCGGGAAGATGAGCAGTTCTTC.

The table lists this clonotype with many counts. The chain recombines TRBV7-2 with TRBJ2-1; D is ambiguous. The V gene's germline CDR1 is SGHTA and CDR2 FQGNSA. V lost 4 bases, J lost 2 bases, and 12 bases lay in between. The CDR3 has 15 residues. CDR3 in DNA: TGTGCCAGCAGCTACGGGTCGGGCCCCTACAATGAGCAGTTCTTC. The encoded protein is CASSYGSGPYNEQFF.